Listed below are T cell receptor beta chains from one sample, sequenced in a study of blood T cell repertoires in COVID-19. TCRdb's table, derived via immunoSEQ multiplex PCR, lists solely in-frame clones and lacks some. Of around 420,000 clones listed, approximately 91% are singletons. The material sequenced was PBMCs or T cells enriched from blood (not recorded which). The receptors come from a woman in her thirties or forties with acute COVID-19. CDR3s include the opening cysteine and the closing phenylalanine or tryptophan. Size is stated for part of the rows, as once, few or many counts, or as a class when the clone is expanded.

clone_size j_call v_call cdr3_aa
- TRBJ1-2 TRBV18 CASSPDSKRGGYTF
- TRBJ1-2 TRBV2 CASSRDSDYGYTF
- TRBJ2-5 TRBV6-5 CASSYSGLAGMKTQYF
- TRBJ2-3 TRBV4-1 CASSQNLYRTSGGPTDTQYF
- TRBJ1-2 TRBV3-1/TRBV3-2 CASSQDLARPGYGYTF
- TRBJ1-3 TRBV18 CASSPLPGGIGNTIYF
- TRBJ1-2 TRBV7-9 CASRGQGNNYGYTF
- TRBJ2-6 TRBV25-1 CASSEWGGAGGANVLTF
few TRBJ2-2 TRBV3-1/TRBV3-2 CASSQSGEGNTGELFF
once TRBJ1-1 TRBV6-5 CASGGRSALTEAFF
few TRBJ1-3 TRBV7-9 CASSLGGQTAGNTIYF
- TRBJ1-2 TRBV9 CASSVVSGGNGYTF
- TRBJ1-6 TRBV12-3/TRBV12-4 CASGGRGNSPLHF
- TRBJ2-7 TRBV5-4 CASSRGTSGGRQYF
- TRBJ1-4 TRBV6-5 CASKQNNEKLFF
- TRBJ1-4 TRBV2 CASIEQTGEEKLFF
- TRBJ2-1 TRBV4-1 CASSPGGPSLNEQFF
- TRBJ2-2 TRBV3-1/TRBV3-2 CASRQQGAGELFF
- TRBJ2-7 TRBV6-5 CASSYYTGAYEQYF
- TRBJ1-1 TRBV11-3 CASSLERTSEAFF
- TRBJ1-5 TRBV7-8 CASSPGTGTYQPQHF
- TRBJ1-1 TRBV24-1 CATSSQGNTEAFF